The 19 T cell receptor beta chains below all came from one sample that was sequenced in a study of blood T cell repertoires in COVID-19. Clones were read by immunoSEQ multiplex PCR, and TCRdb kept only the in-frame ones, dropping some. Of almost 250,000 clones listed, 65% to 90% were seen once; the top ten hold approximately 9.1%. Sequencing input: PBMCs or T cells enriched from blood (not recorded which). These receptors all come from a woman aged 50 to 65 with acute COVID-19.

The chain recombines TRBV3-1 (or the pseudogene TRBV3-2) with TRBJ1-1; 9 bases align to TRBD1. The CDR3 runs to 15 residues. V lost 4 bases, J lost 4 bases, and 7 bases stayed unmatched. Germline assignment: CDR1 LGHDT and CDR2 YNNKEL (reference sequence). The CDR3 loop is CASSPQGQGLTEAFF. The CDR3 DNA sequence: TGTGCCAGCAGCCCACAGGGACAGGGTCTCACTGAAGCTTTCTTT.

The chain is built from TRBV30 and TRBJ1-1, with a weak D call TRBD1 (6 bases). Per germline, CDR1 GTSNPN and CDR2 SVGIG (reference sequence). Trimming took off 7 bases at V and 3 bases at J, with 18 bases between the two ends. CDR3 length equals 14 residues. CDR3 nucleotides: TGTGCCTCAGGCAAAAGGGGGGGGTACACTGAAGCTTTCTTT. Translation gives CASGKRGGYTEAFF.

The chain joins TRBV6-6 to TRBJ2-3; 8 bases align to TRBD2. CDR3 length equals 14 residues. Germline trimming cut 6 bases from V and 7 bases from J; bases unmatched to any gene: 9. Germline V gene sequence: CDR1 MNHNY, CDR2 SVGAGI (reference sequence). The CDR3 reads CASSLPGLGNTQYF. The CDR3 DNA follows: TGTGCCAGCAGCCTGCCGGGACTAGGAAATACGCAGTATTTT.

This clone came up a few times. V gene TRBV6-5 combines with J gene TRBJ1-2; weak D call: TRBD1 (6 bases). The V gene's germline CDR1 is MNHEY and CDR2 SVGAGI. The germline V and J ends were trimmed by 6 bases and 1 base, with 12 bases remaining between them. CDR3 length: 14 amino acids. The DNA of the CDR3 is TGTGCCAGCAGACTACGGGACAATAACTATGGCTACACCTTC. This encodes CASRLRDNNYGYTF.

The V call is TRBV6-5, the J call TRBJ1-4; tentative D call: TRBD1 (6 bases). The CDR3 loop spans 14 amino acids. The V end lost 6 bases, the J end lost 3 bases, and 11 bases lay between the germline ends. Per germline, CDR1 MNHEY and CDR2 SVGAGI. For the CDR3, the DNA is TGTGCCAGCAGACAGGGCCGGCCTAATGAAAAACTGTTTTTT. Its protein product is CASRQGRPNEKLFF.

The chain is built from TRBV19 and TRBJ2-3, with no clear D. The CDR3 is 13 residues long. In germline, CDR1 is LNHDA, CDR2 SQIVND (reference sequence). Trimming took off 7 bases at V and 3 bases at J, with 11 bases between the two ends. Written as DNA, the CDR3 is TGTGCCAGTAACCTGGGCAGGACAGATACGCAGTATTTT. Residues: CASNLGRTDTQYF.

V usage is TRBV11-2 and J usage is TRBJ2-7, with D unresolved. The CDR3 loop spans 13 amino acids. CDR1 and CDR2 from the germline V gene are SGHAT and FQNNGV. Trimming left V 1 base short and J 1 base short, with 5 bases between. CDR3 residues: CASSLGRSYEQYF. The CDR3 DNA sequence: TGTGCCAGCAGCTTAGGCCGGTCCTACGAGCAGTACTTC.

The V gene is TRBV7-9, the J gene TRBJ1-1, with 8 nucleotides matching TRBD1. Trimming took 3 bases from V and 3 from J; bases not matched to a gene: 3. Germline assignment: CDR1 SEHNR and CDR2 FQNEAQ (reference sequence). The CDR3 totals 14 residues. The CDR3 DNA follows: TGTGCCAGCAGCTTTGGACAGGGTCACACTGAAGCTTTCTTT. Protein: CASSFGQGHTEAFF.

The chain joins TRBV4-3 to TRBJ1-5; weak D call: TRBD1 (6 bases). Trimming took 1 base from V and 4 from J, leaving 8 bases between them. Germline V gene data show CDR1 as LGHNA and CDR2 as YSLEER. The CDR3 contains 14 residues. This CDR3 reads CASSQAGVNQPQHF. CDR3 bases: TGCGCCAGCAGCCAAGCAGGGGTGAATCAGCCCCAGCATTTT.

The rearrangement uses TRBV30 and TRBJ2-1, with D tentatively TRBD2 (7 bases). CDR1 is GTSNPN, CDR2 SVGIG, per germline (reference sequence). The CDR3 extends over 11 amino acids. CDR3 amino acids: CAGGGSREQFF. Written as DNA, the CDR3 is TGTGCGGGGGGGGGCTCGAGAGAGCAGTTCTTC.

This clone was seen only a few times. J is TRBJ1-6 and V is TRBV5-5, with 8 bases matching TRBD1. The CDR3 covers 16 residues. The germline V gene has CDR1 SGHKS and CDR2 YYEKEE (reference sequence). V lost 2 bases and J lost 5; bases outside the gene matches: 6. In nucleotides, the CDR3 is TGTGCCAGCAGCTTTCAGGGGGCATCTGATAATTCACCCCTCCACTTT. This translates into CASSFQGASDNSPLHF.

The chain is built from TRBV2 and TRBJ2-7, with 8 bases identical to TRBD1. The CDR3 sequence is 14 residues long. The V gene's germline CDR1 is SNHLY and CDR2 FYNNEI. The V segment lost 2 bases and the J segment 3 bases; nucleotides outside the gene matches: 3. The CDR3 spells CASSEQGAGYEQYF. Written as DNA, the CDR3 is TGTGCCAGCAGTGAACAGGGGGCAGGCTACGAGCAGTACTTC.

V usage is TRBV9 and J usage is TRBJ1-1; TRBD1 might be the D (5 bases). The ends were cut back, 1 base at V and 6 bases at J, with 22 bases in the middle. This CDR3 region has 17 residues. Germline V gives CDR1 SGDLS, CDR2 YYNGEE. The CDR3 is CASSVFASRVGGAEAFF. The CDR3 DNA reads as TGTGCCAGCAGCGTATTCGCAAGCAGGGTGGGCGGCGCTGAAGCTTTCTTT.

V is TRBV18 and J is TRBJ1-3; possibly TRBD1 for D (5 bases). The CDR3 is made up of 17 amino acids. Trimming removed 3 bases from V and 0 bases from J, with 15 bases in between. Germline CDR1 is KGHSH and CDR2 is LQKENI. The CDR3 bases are TGTGCCAGCTCACCTCGGGGGATTCTCCCCTCTGGAAACACCATATATTTT. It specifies CASSPRGILPSGNTIYF.

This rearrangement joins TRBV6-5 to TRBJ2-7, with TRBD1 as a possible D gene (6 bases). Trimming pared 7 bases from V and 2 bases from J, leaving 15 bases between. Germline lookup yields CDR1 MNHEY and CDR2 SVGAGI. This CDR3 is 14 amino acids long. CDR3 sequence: CASIKLGAPYEQYF. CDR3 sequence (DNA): TGTGCCAGCATCAAACTGGGGGCTCCCTACGAGCAGTACTTC.

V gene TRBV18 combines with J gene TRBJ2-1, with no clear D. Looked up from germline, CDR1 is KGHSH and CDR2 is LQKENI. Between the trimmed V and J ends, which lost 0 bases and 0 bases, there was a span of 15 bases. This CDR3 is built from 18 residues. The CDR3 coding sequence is TGTGCCAGCTCACCACCTGGATCGAAACAGAGCTCCTACAATGAGCAGTTCTTC. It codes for CASSPPGSKQSSYNEQFF.

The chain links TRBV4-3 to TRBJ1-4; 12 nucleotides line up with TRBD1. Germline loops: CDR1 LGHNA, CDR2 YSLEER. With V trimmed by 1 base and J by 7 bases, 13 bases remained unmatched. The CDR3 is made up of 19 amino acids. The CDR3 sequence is CASSQGLPGQGAAGEKLFF. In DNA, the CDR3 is TGCGCCAGCAGCCAAGGGTTACCGGGACAGGGGGCCGCAGGTGAAAAACTGTTTTTT.

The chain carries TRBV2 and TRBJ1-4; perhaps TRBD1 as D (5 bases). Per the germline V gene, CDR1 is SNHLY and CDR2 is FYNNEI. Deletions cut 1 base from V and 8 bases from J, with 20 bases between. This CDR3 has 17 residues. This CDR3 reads CASSEGGGGILGEKLFF. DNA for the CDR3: TGTGCCAGCAGTGAAGGTGGGGGAGGAATCCTGGGCGAAAAACTGTTTTTT.

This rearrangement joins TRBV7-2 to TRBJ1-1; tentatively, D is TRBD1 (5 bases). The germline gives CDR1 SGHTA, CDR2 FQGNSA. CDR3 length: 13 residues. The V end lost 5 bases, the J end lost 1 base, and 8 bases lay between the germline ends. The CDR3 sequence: CASSAGGNTEAFF. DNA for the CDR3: TGTGCCAGCAGCGCGGGGGGGAACACTGAAGCTTTCTTT.